The entry below describes one TCR beta chain. V trimming: 4 bases; J trimming: 6 bases; junction bases outside the gene matches: 8. CDR3 length: 15 amino acids. Germline V CDR1 and CDR2: SGHDN, FVKESK. A second roughly 7 to 12 cycle PCR used barcoded and J-beta primers. In TCRdb, the 5' RACE reads were re-called with MiXCR into one record per CDR3 protein. The sample lists 700,000 to 900,000 distinct CDR3 sequences, about 53% occurring once. This sample was taken from a study of blood T cells in healthy people across ages. Sequencing was carried out using blood. The V gene is TRBV14, the J gene TRBJ2-1; 8 bases fit TRBD2. This receptor was taken from a man of 80 years or more in good health. The CDR3 loop is CASSPLRLAPNEQFF. Written as DNA, the CDR3 is TGTGCCAGCAGCCCGCTCCGACTAGCGCCCAATGAGCAGTTCTTC.